Listed here is a single TCR beta chain. Its antigen is currently unknown. The protocol was immunoSEQ multiplex PCR, while the TCRdb copy is restricted to in-frame clones and leaves out a portion. The table records about 85,000 clones, 89% of them present only once. The data were taken from a study of identifying expanded T cells in peripheral blood. Study-wide results and limits: Technical replicates showed around 1.2 changed clones; approximately two weeks 15 to 20; four weeks 19.

Healthy donors had no documented immune events, such as infections, while sampled. CDR3 size: 16 residues. V lost 0 bases and J lost 2, with 13 bases in between. Germline V gene sequence: CDR1 MNHEY, CDR2 SVGAGI. The TCR was taken from a person aged 18 to 70 in good health. Source material: blood. The chain couples TRBV6-5 to TRBJ1-2; possibly TRBD1 for D (6 bases). The CDR3 nucleotides are TGTGCCAGCAGTTACTCTACAGGGAACCCAAACTATGGCTACACCTTC. Its protein product is CASSYSTGNPNYGYTF.